This T cell receptor beta chain was obtained from a study of Graves' ophthalmopathy and Graves' hyperthyroidism. Study-wide findings and caveats: Researchers report that a 13-signature model separated ophthalmopathy from stable hyperthyroidism, posting almost 90% sensitivity and 75% to 84% specificity.

The junction had 11 bases not matched to a gene; V was cut back by 4 bases and J by 2 bases. This CDR3 contains 17 residues. CDR1 and CDR2 from the germline V gene are SEHNR and FQNEAQ (reference sequence). Uncontrolled infections, pregnancy, lactation or other autoimmune diseases led to patient exclusion. This clonotype was picked up one time. The target antigen is unknown. Amplification of TCR beta CDR3 regions used RNA transcripts. The authors performed first-round RT-PCR with HTBI primers and then a second-round multiplex PCR. TCRdb used MiXCR to reprocess the multiplex PCR reads, holding one entry per CDR3 protein. The table lists 230,000 or so distinct CDR3 sequences, about 47% of them singletons, with around half in the top ten.

Input material: peripheral blood. The V and J genes are TRBV7-9 and TRBJ1-2, with TRBD1 matching over 9 bases. This sequence was found in an adult man with Graves' ophthalmopathy. CDR3 bases: TGTGCCAGCAGCTGGGGACAGGGTCCCCAGATAAACTATGGCTACACCTTC. Protein sequence: CASSWGQGPQINYGYTF.